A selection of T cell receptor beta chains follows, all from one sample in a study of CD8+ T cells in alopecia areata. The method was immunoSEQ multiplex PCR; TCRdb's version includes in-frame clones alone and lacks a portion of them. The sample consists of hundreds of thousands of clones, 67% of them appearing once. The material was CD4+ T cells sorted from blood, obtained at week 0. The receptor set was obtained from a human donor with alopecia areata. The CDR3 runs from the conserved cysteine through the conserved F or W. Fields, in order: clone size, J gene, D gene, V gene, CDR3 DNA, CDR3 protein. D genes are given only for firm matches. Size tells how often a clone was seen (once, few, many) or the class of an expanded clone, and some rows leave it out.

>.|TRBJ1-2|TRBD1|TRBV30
TGTGCCGGCCGGGACAGTCTTTACTATGGCTACACCTTC
CAGRDSLYYGYTF
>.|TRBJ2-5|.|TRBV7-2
TGTGCCAGCAGCTTAGAGGCCAGGTCACTTGAGACCCAGTACTTC
CASSLEARSLETQYF
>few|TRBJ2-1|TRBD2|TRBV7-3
TGTGCCAGCAGCCGCGGGGGAACTAATGAGCAGTTCTTC
CASSRGGTNEQFF
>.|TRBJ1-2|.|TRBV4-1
TGCGCCAGCAGCCCGGACAGCAACTATGGCTACACCTTC
CASSPDSNYGYTF
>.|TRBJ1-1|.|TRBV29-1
TGCAGCGTTGCGAATAGGGTGAACACTGAAGCTTTCTTT
CSVANRVNTEAFF
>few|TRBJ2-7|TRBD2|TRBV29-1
TGCAGCGTTCGACGGGGGGACTACGAGCAGTACTTC
CSVRRGDYEQYF
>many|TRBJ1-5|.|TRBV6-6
TGTGCCAGCAGTTACATCACGGGTAATAGCAATCAGCCCCAGCATTTT
CASSYITGNSNQPQHF
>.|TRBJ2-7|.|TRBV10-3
TGTGCCATCAGTGTGGACGCCTACGAGCAGTACTTC
CAISVDAYEQYF
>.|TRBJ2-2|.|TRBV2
TGTGCCAGCAGTGAATTTAACACAGGGCCCGGGGAGCTGTTTTTT
CASSEFNTGPGELFF
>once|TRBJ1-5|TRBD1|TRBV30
TGTGCCTGGGGGACAGAATTTAGCAATCAGCCCCAGCATTTT
CAWGTEFSNQPQHF
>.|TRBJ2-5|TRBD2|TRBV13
TGTGCCAGCAGCCCAAGGACTAGCGGGGGCTCCCAAGAGACCCAGTACTTC
CASSPRTSGGSQETQYF
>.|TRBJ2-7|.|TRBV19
TGTGCCAGTAGCACCGCCGGGCGCGAGCAGTACTTC
CASSTAGREQYF
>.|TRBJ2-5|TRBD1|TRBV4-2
TGTGCCAGCAGCCTTGGACAGGGACAAGAAGAGACCCAGTACTTC
CASSLGQGQEETQYF
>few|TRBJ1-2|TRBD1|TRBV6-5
TGTGCCAGCAGCCCGACAGGGGCGGCGGACGGCTACACCTTC
CASSPTGAADGYTF
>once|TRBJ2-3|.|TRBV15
TGTGCCACCAGCAGAGGGGATCGGAGGGGTAGCACAGATACGCAGTATTTT
CATSRGDRRGSTDTQYF
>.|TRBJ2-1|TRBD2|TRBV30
TGTGCCTGGAGTTGGGGGGGCTCCTACAATGAGCAGTTCTTC
CAWSWGGSYNEQFF
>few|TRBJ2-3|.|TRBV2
TGTGCCAGCAGTGAAGGGACAGTCACAGATACGCAGTATTTT
CASSEGTVTDTQYF
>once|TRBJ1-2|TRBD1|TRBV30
TGTGCCTGGACGCCTGGGACAGGGGGAAACTATGGCTACACCTTC
CAWTPGTGGNYGYTF
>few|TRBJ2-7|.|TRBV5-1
TGCGCCAGCAGCTTCTCAGGATCCTCCTACGAGCAGTACTTC
CASSFSGSSYEQYF
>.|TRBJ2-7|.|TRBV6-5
TGTGCCAGCACTTTCAGGCAAGAGGGCTCCTACGAGCAGTACTTC
CASTFRQEGSYEQYF
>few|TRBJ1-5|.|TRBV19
TGTGCCAGTAGTAAAGGTCGGGGAAACAATCAGCCCCAGCATTTT
CASSKGRGNNQPQHF
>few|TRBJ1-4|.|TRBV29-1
TGCAGCGTTGAAAGCCCATCAGGGATTAATGAAAAACTGTTTTTT
CSVESPSGINEKLFF
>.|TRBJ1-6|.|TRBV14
TGTGCCAGCAGCCAACGTTGGTCGGGAAATTCACCCCTCCACTTT
CASSQRWSGNSPLHF
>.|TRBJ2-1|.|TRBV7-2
TGTGCCAGCAGCTTAGGGGCGCCCAATGAGCAGTTCTTC
CASSLGAPNEQFF
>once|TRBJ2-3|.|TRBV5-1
TGCGCCAGCTCCGATCAGGGGCCAGATACGCAGTATTTT
CASSDQGPDTQYF
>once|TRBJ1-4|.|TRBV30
TGTGCCTGGAGTTCATCACATGAAAAACTGTTTTTT
CAWSSSHEKLFF
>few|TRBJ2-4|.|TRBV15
TGTGCCACCAGCAGAACTCACCAAGGGAAAAACATTCAGTACTTC
CATSRTHQGKNIQYF
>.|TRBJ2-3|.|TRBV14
TGTGCCAGCAGCCGTAGGGATACGCAGTATTTT
CASSRRDTQYF
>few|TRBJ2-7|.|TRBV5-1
TGCGCCAGCAGCCGCGCCACAGGAGAACCCTCTGCCGAGCAGTACTTC
CASSRATGEPSAEQYF
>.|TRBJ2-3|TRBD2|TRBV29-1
TGCAGCGTTGCGGGACTACCCACAGATACGCAGTATTTT
CSVAGLPTDTQYF
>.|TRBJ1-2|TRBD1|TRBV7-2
TGTGCCAGCACCCTAGACAGGGACTATGGCTACACCTTC
CASTLDRDYGYTF
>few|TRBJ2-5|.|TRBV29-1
TGCAGCGTTCGGAATCGGGGATCTGGACAAGAGACCCAGTACTTC
CSVRNRGSGQETQYF
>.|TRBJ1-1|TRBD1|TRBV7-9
TGTGCCAGCAGCCAACGACAGGGGATGGCCATGAACACTGAAGCTTTCTTT
CASSQRQGMAMNTEAFF
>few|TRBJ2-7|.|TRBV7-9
TGTGCCAGCAGCGCCGCCACTAGTTTCAACGAGCAGTACTTC
CASSAATSFNEQYF
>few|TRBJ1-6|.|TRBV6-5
TGTGCCAGCAGTACCTCCGGACCCCCTAATTCACCCCTCCACTTT
CASSTSGPPNSPLHF
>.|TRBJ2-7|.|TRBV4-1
TGCGCCAGCAGCCAAGATTGGGACATCTCGGCTAGCACTCAGTACTTC
CASSQDWDISASTQYF
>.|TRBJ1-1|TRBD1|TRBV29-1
TGCAGCGTTGAAGAACAGGGGGCGATTACTGAAGCTTTCTTT
CSVEEQGAITEAFF